The 29 T cell receptor beta chains in this list originate from one sample, sequenced in a study of OX40 agonist ivuxolimab in advanced cancers. Measured with immunoSEQ multiplex PCR; TCRdb has only the in-frame clones, and not every one. The sample records some 73,000 clones, more than 80% being singletons. Specimen: CD4+ or CD8+ T cells sorted from blood, collected in a trial of the OX40 agonist ivuxolimab. The source of these receptors is an adult with an advanced solid tumor such as melanoma, head and neck, liver or kidney cancer.

The chain carries TRBV7-6 and TRBJ2-2, with D perhaps matching TRBD2 (5 bases). The length of the CDR3 is 15 residues. Trimming took 5 bases from V and 8 from J, leaving 18 bases between them. CDR1 and CDR2 from the germline V gene are SGHVS and FNYEAQ. CDR3 sequence reads: CASSPAPSLSGELFF. CDR3 bases: TGTGCCAGCAGCCCCGCCCCTAGCTTGTCGGGGGAGCTGTTTTTT.

This chain links TRBV7-9 with TRBJ2-7; TRBD2 agrees at 11 bases. V dropped 5 bases and J dropped 1; count of bases not matched to a gene: 4. From germline, CDR1 is SEHNR and CDR2 FQNEAQ (reference sequence). CDR3 length equals 15 residues. The CDR3 reads CASSQGLAESYEQYF. CDR3 bases: TGTGCCAGCAGCCAGGGACTAGCGGAATCCTACGAGCAGTACTTC. Supplemented by reference TRBV7-9 and TRBJ2-7, the full variable domain reads DTGVSQNPRHKITKRGQNVTFRCDPISEHNRLYWYRQTLGQGPEFLTYFQNEAQLEKSRLLSDRFSAERPKGSFSTLEIQRTEQGDSAMYLCASSQGLAESYEQYFGPGTRLTVT.

The chain joins TRBV2 to TRBJ2-7; a possible D gene is TRBD2 (5 bases). Per the germline V gene, CDR1 is SNHLY and CDR2 is FYNNEI. This CDR3 is built from 11 residues. The ends were cut back, 7 bases at V and 2 bases at J, with 6 bases in the middle. The CDR3 reads CASTGTYEQYF. CDR3 coding DNA: TGTGCCAGCACCGGGACCTACGAGCAGTACTTC.

The rearrangement uses TRBV7-9 and TRBJ2-7; 11 bases match TRBD1. Trimming at V came to 3 bases and at J to 7 bases, leaving 8 bases not matched to a gene. The CDR3 consists of 15 residues. CDR1 is SEHNR and CDR2 is FQNEAQ in the germline V gene (reference sequence). The CDR3 region is CASSFRGQGAGEQYF. The CDR3 DNA reads TGTGCCAGCAGCTTTCGAGGACAGGGGGCTGGGGAGCAGTACTTC.

The chain is built from TRBV5-6 and TRBJ1-2; 7 nucleotides line up with TRBD1. The CDR3 covers 14 residues. Germline values: CDR1 SGHDT, CDR2 YYEEEE. V lost 3 bases to trimming and J lost 4 bases; unmatched junction nucleotides: 6. Here the CDR3 reads CASSWDGTVYGYTF. The CDR3 nucleotides are TGTGCCAGCAGCTGGGACGGGACAGTCTATGGCTACACCTTC.

Notes on this clone: Other nucleotide sequences in the sample specify the same CDR3. The chain is built from TRBV29-1 and TRBJ2-1, with TRBD1 identical over 9 bases. Germline CDR1 and CDR2: SQVTM and ANQGSEA. This CDR3 has 13 amino acids. V lost 6 bases, J lost 3 bases, and 3 bases stayed unmatched. The CDR3 DNA sequence: TGCAGCGTGCCGGGACAGGGCTACAATGAGCAGTTCTTC. This codes for CSVPGQGYNEQFF.

This clone was recorded a few times. This rearrangement joins TRBV19 to TRBJ1-5; possible D gene TRBD1, 5 bases. CDR3 length: 16 residues. Trimming shortened V by 0 bases and J by 0 bases, and 9 bases separated the two germline ends. CDR1 and CDR2 (germline): LNHDA, SQIVND (reference sequence). CDR3: CASSIDTGVSNQPQHF. The CDR3, as DNA: TGTGCCAGTAGTATAGATACAGGCGTTAGCAATCAGCCCCAGCATTTT. The whole variable domain, filled in from reference TRBV19 and TRBJ1-5, reads DGGITQSPKYLFRKEGQNVTLSCEQNLNHDAMYWYRQDPGQGLRLIYYSQIVNDFQKGDIAEGYSVSREKKESFPLTVTSAQKNPTAFYLCASSIDTGVSNQPQHFGDGTRLSIL.

The genes are TRBV29-1 and TRBJ2-4; D is ambiguous. Germline CDR1 is SQVTM and CDR2 is ANQGSEA. V was shortened by 8 bases and J by 0 bases, with 14 bases between the two germline ends. CDR3 size: 14 residues. Here the CDR3 DNA reads TGCAGCATGGCCACGGATCTAGCCAAAAACATTCAGTACTTC. The encoded protein is CSMATDLAKNIQYF.

This clone has more than one count but fewer than ten. The V gene is TRBV19, the J gene TRBJ1-5, with D maybe TRBD1 (6 bases). The CDR3 covers 15 residues. Germline V lookup: CDR1 LNHDA, CDR2 SQIVND (reference sequence). Trimming removed 5 bases from V and 6 bases from J, with 17 bases in between. CDR3 loop: CASSSPTGLGQPQHF. As DNA, the CDR3 is TGTGCCAGTAGTTCGCCTACAGGGTTGGGTCAGCCCCAGCATTTT.

Regarding this clone: Additional DNA sequences in this sample encode the identical CDR3. This chain uses TRBV7-6 with TRBJ2-7; D call uncertain. CDR1 is SGHVS, CDR2 FNYEAQ, per germline. Trimming took off 5 bases at V and 0 bases at J, with 14 bases between the two ends. The CDR3 extends over 15 amino acids. CDR3 nucleotide sequence: TGTGCCAGCAGCCTCGGGCGCGGAAGCTCCTACGAGCAGTACTTC. The encoded protein is CASSLGRGSSYEQYF.

This clone was detected only once. The chain links TRBV7-9 to TRBJ2-7, with 9 bases identical to TRBD2. Germline-derived CDR1 and CDR2 are SEHNR and FQNEAQ (reference sequence). The V and J ends lost 6 bases and 5 bases, in that order; junction bases with no gene match: 8. The CDR3 loop spans 14 amino acids. CDR3 sequence reads: CASRPGLATDEQYF. CDR3 bases: TGTGCCAGCAGGCCGGGACTAGCCACCGACGAGCAGTACTTC.

This sequence joins TRBV5-1 and TRBJ2-7; D gene ambiguous. Germline V gene lookup returns CDR1 SGHRS and CDR2 YFSETQ. Trimming took off 0 bases at V and 0 bases at J, with 10 bases between the two ends. The CDR3 length is 15 residues. This CDR3 reads CASSLEGSSSYEQYF. DNA for the CDR3: TGCGCCAGCAGCTTGGAGGGCTCCTCCTCCTACGAGCAGTACTTC.

A single count supports this clone. The chain links TRBV30 to TRBJ2-7; TRBD1 might be the D (6 bases). Germline CDR1 GTSNPN, CDR2 SVGIG (reference sequence). The CDR3 totals 13 residues. The V and J ends lost 4 bases and 0 bases respectively, with 10 bases between them. CDR3 in amino acids: CAWIPQGSYEQYF. The CDR3 DNA sequence: TGTGCCTGGATACCACAGGGCTCCTACGAGCAGTACTTC.

V and J are TRBV28 and TRBJ2-7, with D perhaps matching TRBD2 (5 bases). Germline V gene lookup returns CDR1 MDHEN and CDR2 SYDVKM. The V end lost 5 bases, the J end lost 2 bases, and 10 bases lay between the germline ends. There are 13 residues in the CDR3. This chain's CDR3 is CASSLGVAYEQYF. CDR3 nucleotides: TGTGCCAGCAGTCTGGGAGTCGCCTACGAGCAGTACTTC.

The rearrangement joins TRBV4-2 to TRBJ1-4; no definite D call. The CDR3 length is 12 residues. CDR1 and CDR2 from the germline V gene are LGHNA and YNFKEQ. Trimming removed 6 bases from V and 7 bases from J, with 9 bases in between. CDR3 in DNA: TGTGCCAGCAGTCTACTAGGTGAAAAACTGTTTTTT. Translated: CASSLLGEKLFF.

This clone occurred once. The chain has TRBV6-5 and TRBJ2-3; TRBD1 might be the D (5 bases). Per germline, CDR1 MNHEY and CDR2 SVGAGI. The germline V and J ends were trimmed by 3 bases and 2 bases, with 9 bases remaining between them. The CDR3 runs 14 residues. CDR3 region: CASSYEGATDTQYF. Here the CDR3 DNA reads TGTGCCAGCAGTTATGAAGGGGCCACAGATACGCAGTATTTT.

This sequence joins TRBV6-1 and TRBJ2-7; TRBD2 matches 7 bases. J lost 5 bases, V lost 11 bases, and 15 bases had no gene match. The CDR3 runs to 14 residues. Germline CDR1 is MNHNS and CDR2 is SASEGT. CDR3 sequence: CAGGGSVRRDEQYF. The CDR3 nucleotides are TGTGCCGGGGGGGGGAGCGTTCGGAGGGACGAGCAGTACTTC.

V is TRBV7-2 and J is TRBJ2-7, with 8 bases that match TRBD2. CDR1 and CDR2 (germline): SGHTA, FQGNSA. The junction had 9 bases not matched to a gene; V was cut back by 5 bases and J by 6 bases. The CDR3 runs 14 residues. The CDR3 nucleotides read TGTGCCAGCAGCCGACCGGGACTAGGTCTCGAGCAGTACTTC. Its protein is CASSRPGLGLEQYF. The full variable domain, in which reference TRBV7-2 and TRBJ2-7 provide the parts outside the CDR3, is GAGVSQSPSNKVTEKGKDVELRCDPISGHTALYWYRQSLGQGLEFLIYFQGNSAPDKSGLPSDRFSAERTGGSVSTLTIQRTQQEDSAVYLCASSRPGLGLEQYFGPGTRLTVT.

This sequence joins TRBV27 and TRBJ2-7; no reliable D call. V lost 5 bases and J lost 3, with 8 bases in between. This CDR3 comprises 12 residues. The V gene's germline CDR1 is MNHEY and CDR2 SMNVEV (reference sequence). Here the CDR3 reads CASSGPNYEQYF. CDR3 nucleotides: TGTGCCAGCAGTGGGCCGAACTACGAGCAGTACTTC.

This chain joins TRBV2 and TRBJ1-2, with 9 nucleotides matching TRBD1. In germline, CDR1 is SNHLY, CDR2 FYNNEI. The CDR3 has 15 amino acids. V lost 8 bases and J lost 2; bases outside the gene matches: 9. The CDR3 sequence: CASPVMGQGNYGYTF. The CDR3 bases are TGTGCCAGCCCCGTCATGGGACAGGGAAACTATGGCTACACCTTC.

The gene calls are TRBV5-1 and TRBJ2-1; 7 bases align to TRBD2. J was trimmed by 8 bases and V by 4 bases; bases with no gene match: 12. CDR1 is SGHRS, CDR2 YFSETQ, per germline. The CDR3 contains 15 residues. CDR3 DNA: TGCGCCAGCAGCCCGAACGGGCGGGGGAAGGATGAGCAGTTCTTC. This encodes CASSPNGRGKDEQFF.

The genes are TRBV5-1 and TRBJ1-1; the match to TRBD1 covers 10 bases. This CDR3 contains 15 residues. Germline V gene sequence: CDR1 SGHRS, CDR2 YFSETQ. V lost 2 bases, J lost 1 base, and 2 bases stayed unmatched. The CDR3: CASSFWTGGNTEAFF. In DNA form, the CDR3 reads TGCGCCAGCAGCTTTTGGACAGGGGGGAACACTGAAGCTTTCTTT.

The rearrangement joins TRBV29-1 to TRBJ2-2; D unclear. The germline CDR1 and CDR2 sequences are SQVTM and ANQGSEA. The CDR3 sequence is 11 residues long. V gave up 3 bases and J gave up 3 bases, with 2 bases separating them. As DNA, the CDR3 is TGCAGCGTTGAGGACACCGGGGAGCTGTTTTTT. Protein product: CSVEDTGELFF.

This clone showed up just a few times. The chain links TRBV7-2 to TRBJ2-1; D is perhaps TRBD2 (6 bases). There are 14 residues in the CDR3. The germline V gene encodes CDR1 SGHTA and CDR2 FQGNSA. Trimming pared 1 base from V and 4 bases from J, leaving 8 bases between. The chain's CDR3 is CASSLGEVYNEQFF. The CDR3 nucleotides read TGTGCCAGCAGCTTAGGGGAGGTGTACAATGAGCAGTTCTTC. The full variable domain, its missing parts supplied by reference TRBV7-2 and TRBJ2-1, is GAGVSQSPSNKVTEKGKDVELRCDPISGHTALYWYRQSLGQGLEFLIYFQGNSAPDKSGLPSDRFSAERTGGSVSTLTIQRTQQEDSAVYLCASSLGEVYNEQFFGPGTRLTVL.

The J gene is TRBJ1-3, the V gene TRBV9, with 9 bases matching TRBD1. The CDR3 spans 18 residues. Trimming at V came to 0 bases and at J to 0 bases, leaving 7 bases not matched to a gene. Germline V gene sequence: CDR1 SGDLS, CDR2 YYNGEE. For the CDR3, the DNA is TGTGCCAGCAGCGTAGATAGGGACAGGGTGAGCTCTGGAAACACCATATATTTT. Protein sequence: CASSVDRDRVSSGNTIYF.

The rearrangement uses TRBV4-2 and TRBJ2-4; TRBD2 is a possible D gene (6 bases). The V end lost 4 bases, the J end lost 1 base, and 8 bases lay between the germline ends. Germline lookup yields CDR1 LGHNA and CDR2 YNFKEQ. CDR3 length: 14 amino acids. This chain's CDR3 is CASSPRDAKNIQYF. CDR3 DNA sequence: TGTGCCAGCAGCCCGCGGGATGCCAAAAACATTCAGTACTTC.

The chain is built from TRBV7-3 and TRBJ2-5, with D possibly matching TRBD1 (6 bases). The CDR3 contains 15 residues. The V gene lost 1 base and the J gene lost 2 bases, with 11 bases spanning the gap. Germline loops: CDR1 SGHTA, CDR2 FQGTGA. In nucleotides, the CDR3 is TGTGCCAGCAGCTTAAAGGGGGTGAGGCAAGAGACCCAGTACTTC. Translated: CASSLKGVRQETQYF. The complete variable domain, with remaining parts taken from reference TRBV7-3 and TRBJ2-5, reads GAGVSQTPSNKVTEKGKYVELRCDPISGHTALYWYRQSLGQGPEFLIYFQGTGAADDSGLPNDRFFAVRPEGSVSTLKIQRTERGDSAVYLCASSLKGVRQETQYFGPGTRLLVL.

In its sample, this clone was seen once. The J gene is TRBJ2-1, the V gene TRBV5-6, with D hard to call. Trimming left V 2 bases short and J 7 bases short, with 10 bases between. Germline CDR1 and CDR2: SGHDT and YYEEEE. The CDR3 is made up of 13 amino acids. CDR3 bases: TGTGCCAGCAGCTTTTTCGTTTCTAATGAGCAGTTCTTC. Its protein is CASSFFVSNEQFF. The full variable domain, its missing parts supplied by reference TRBV5-6 and TRBJ2-1, is DAGVTQSPTHLIKTRGQQVTLRCSPKSGHDTVSWYQQALGQGPQFIFQYYEEEERQRGNFPDRFSGHQFPNYSSELNVNALLLGDSALYLCASSFFVSNEQFFGPGTRLTVL.

The chain links TRBV19 to TRBJ1-4; D perhaps matches TRBD1 (5 bases). This CDR3 is built from 15 residues. The germline V and J ends were trimmed by 2 bases and 8 bases, with 15 bases remaining between them. Germline V gives CDR1 LNHDA, CDR2 SQIVND (reference sequence). The CDR3 bases are TGTGCCAGTAGTATACCTATGGGGGTTCGCGAAAAACTGTTTTTT. This sequence encodes CASSIPMGVREKLFF.